The 32 T cell receptor beta chains below come from one sample, sequenced in a study of blood T cell repertoires in COVID-19. Clones were sequenced by immunoSEQ multiplex PCR, and TCRdb holds only the in-frame ones, with some missing. The sample lists around 220,000 clones, roughly 80% seen once, with roughly 4.9% in the top ten. Sequencing was done on a sample of peripheral blood. The receptors were sampled from a human donor in a cohort sampled during active COVID-19.

The chain links TRBV6-5 to TRBJ2-7; 8 bases are a match to TRBD1. In germline, CDR1 is MNHEY, CDR2 SVGAGI. This CDR3 comprises 14 residues. J was trimmed by 3 bases and V by 7 bases; bases with no gene match: 8. Here the CDR3 reads CASKPGQVNYEQYF. As DNA, the CDR3 is TGTGCCAGCAAACCGGGACAGGTCAACTACGAGCAGTACTTC.

The chain employs TRBV6-1 and TRBJ1-2, with 11 bases matching TRBD1. CDR3 length: 17 amino acids. CDR1 is MNHNS, CDR2 SASEGT, per germline. V was clipped by 3 bases and J by 8 bases; unmatched bases: 14. CDR3 residues: CASSDPGQGGIFSGYTF. CDR3 sequence (DNA): TGTGCCAGCAGTGACCCGGGACAGGGGGGAATTTTTAGCGGCTACACCTTC.

This clone was observed once. The chain is built from TRBV28 and TRBJ1-3; D is unclear. This CDR3 has 15 residues. The V end lost 7 bases, the J end lost 3 bases, and 16 bases lay between the germline ends. Germline values: CDR1 MDHEN, CDR2 SYDVKM. CDR3 amino acids: CASTPPITFGNTIYF. The CDR3 DNA sequence: TGTGCCAGCACCCCCCCTATCACGTTTGGAAACACCATATATTTT. Full variable domain (rest looked up from reference TRBV28 and TRBJ1-3): DVKVTQSSRYLVKRTGEKVFLECVQDMDHENMFWYRQDPGLGLRLIYFSYDVKMKEKGDIPEGYSVSREKKERFSLILESASTNQTSMYLCASTPPITFGNTIYFGEGSWLTVV.

The chain joins TRBV6-5 to TRBJ1-5; possibly TRBD1 for D (5 bases). Trimming took off 2 bases at V and 2 bases at J, with 10 bases between the two ends. The CDR3 loop spans 15 amino acids. Germline V gives CDR1 MNHEY, CDR2 SVGAGI. The CDR3 here is CASSYGGGGNQPQHF. The DNA of the CDR3 is TGTGCCAGCAGTTACGGGGGGGGTGGCAATCAGCCCCAGCATTTT.

The rearrangement uses TRBV29-1 and TRBJ1-2; weak D call: TRBD1 (5 bases). The CDR3 loop spans 16 amino acids. Trimming removed 6 bases from V and 4 bases from J, with 24 bases in between. CDR1 is SQVTM and CDR2 is ANQGSEA in the germline V gene. The CDR3 coding sequence is TGCAGCGTCCCTGGACACGGTGACACAGAAGCCTATGGCTACACCTTC. This codes for CSVPGHGDTEAYGYTF. Together with reference TRBV29-1 and TRBJ1-2, the CDR3 gives the full variable domain: SAVISQKPSRDICQRGTSLTIQCQVDSQVTMMFWYRQQPGQSLTLIATANQGSEATYESGFVIDKFPISRPNLTFSTLTVSNMSPEDSSIYLCSVPGHGDTEAYGYTFGSGTRLTVV.

V is TRBV7-6 and J is TRBJ1-3; no clear D gene. Per the germline V gene, CDR1 is SGHVS and CDR2 is FNYEAQ. The CDR3 length is 16 residues. V gave up 1 base and J gave up 4 bases, with 14 bases separating them. DNA of the CDR3: TGTGCCAGCAGCTTAGGGACGGGGTCGTCGGGAAACACCATATATTTT. It yields the protein CASSLGTGSSGNTIYF.

This clone showed up just a few times. This rearrangement joins TRBV28 to TRBJ1-2; D uncertain. CDR3 size: 13 residues. The V gene lost 8 bases and the J gene lost 4 bases, with 14 bases spanning the gap. Germline loops: CDR1 MDHEN, CDR2 SYDVKM. In nucleotides, the CDR3 is TGTGCCAGCGTTAAAACGGTTTTCTATGGCTACACCTTC. Its protein is CASVKTVFYGYTF.

As DNA, the CDR3 is TGCGCCAGCAGTCAACCGGGACAGGGTTTCTACGAGCAGTACTTC. Encoded protein: CASSQPGQGFYEQYF. This chain uses TRBV23-1 with TRBJ2-7; 9 nucleotides match TRBD1. Being an ORF, TRBV23-1 has a function that is uncertain. The CDR3 length is 15 residues. The J segment lost 3 bases and the V segment lost 2 bases, leaving 5 bases of the junction unmatched.

The chain recombines TRBV28 with TRBJ1-1; TRBD1 matches 11 bases. The CDR3 covers 14 residues. J gave up 7 bases and V 6 bases, and 7 bases lay outside the gene matches. CDR1 and CDR2 (germline): MDHEN, SYDVKM. This CDR3 reads CASSRTGGAGEAFF. The CDR3 DNA reads as TGTGCCAGCAGCCGGACAGGGGGCGCCGGTGAAGCTTTCTTT. The full variable domain, in which reference TRBV28 and TRBJ1-1 provide the parts outside the CDR3, is DVKVTQSSRYLVKRTGEKVFLECVQDMDHENMFWYRQDPGLGLRLIYFSYDVKMKEKGDIPEGYSVSREKKERFSLILESASTNQTSMYLCASSRTGGAGEAFFGQGTRLTVV.

J is TRBJ2-7 and V is TRBV6-5, with unresolved D. The germline gives CDR1 MNHEY, CDR2 SVGAGI. The CDR3 is 15 amino acids. V was cut by 5 bases and J by 2 bases, with 16 bases left in between. The CDR3 DNA reads as TGTGCCAGCAGTCGACTTAATCCCCGAACCTACGAGCAGTACTTC. Translation: CASSRLNPRTYEQYF.

V usage is TRBV28 and J usage is TRBJ2-7, with a weak D call TRBD2 (6 bases). V lost 1 base and J 3 bases, leaving 10 bases between the germline ends. This CDR3 is built from 14 residues. Germline V gene lookup returns CDR1 MDHEN and CDR2 SYDVKM. CDR3 sequence reads: CASSLLPEGYEQYF. The DNA of the CDR3 is TGTGCCAGCAGTTTATTACCGGAGGGCTACGAGCAGTACTTC.

V usage is TRBV2 and J usage is TRBJ2-7; TRBD1 agrees at 11 bases. The germline gives CDR1 SNHLY, CDR2 FYNNEI. The CDR3 is made up of 14 amino acids. V was clipped by 6 bases and J by 7 bases; unmatched bases: 8. For the CDR3, the DNA is TGTGCCAGCAGCGGACAGGGGGCCTTTAGGGAGCAGTACTTC. Its protein product is CASSGQGAFREQYF.

The chain couples TRBV25-1 to TRBJ2-1, with 12 positions matching TRBD2. After removal of 9 bases from V and 8 bases from J, the junction contained 11 bases not matched to a gene. The V gene's germline CDR1 is MGHDK and CDR2 SYGVNS. The CDR3 extends over 15 amino acids. This chain's CDR3 is CASSLAGGPSDEQFF. The CDR3 coding sequence is TGTGCCAGTTCCCTAGCGGGAGGGCCGAGTGATGAGCAGTTCTTC.

This chain uses TRBV28 with TRBJ2-7, with 12 bases identical to TRBD1. Germline assignment: CDR1 MDHEN and CDR2 SYDVKM. The CDR3 has 16 amino acids. The V gene end was trimmed by 6 bases and the J gene end by 5 bases; junction bases not matched to a gene: 11. The CDR3 DNA sequence: TGTGCCAGCAGCCCCTTCCACGGGACAGGGGGCAACGAGCAGTACTTC. Protein product: CASSPFHGTGGNEQYF.

The V and J genes are TRBV6-2 or TRBV6-3 and TRBJ1-1, with a weak D call TRBD1 (6 bases). The CDR3 is made up of 15 amino acids. The ends were cut back, 6 bases at V and 4 bases at J, with 18 bases in the middle. The germline V gene has CDR1 MNHEY and CDR2 SVGEGT. The CDR3 DNA is TGTGCCAGCAGCTCATCCCGGACAGCGACCACTGAAGCTTTCTTT. Its protein product is CASSSSRTATTEAFF.

The chain is built from TRBV15 and TRBJ1-3; TRBD1 might be the D (5 bases). This CDR3 is built from 14 residues. The V gene lost 0 bases and the J gene lost 4 bases, with 7 bases spanning the gap. Germline V CDR1 and CDR2: LNHNV, YYDKDF (reference sequence). CDR3 protein: CATSRDRGGNTIYF. In nucleotides, the CDR3 is TGTGCCACCAGCAGAGATCGGGGGGGAAACACCATATATTTT.

The chain carries TRBV6-2 or TRBV6-3 and TRBJ1-1; D not resolved. V lost 2 bases and J lost 3, with 10 bases in between. CDR1 is MNHEY, CDR2 SVGEGT, per germline. This CDR3 spans 14 amino acids. The CDR3 DNA reads as TGTGCCAGCAGTTACGTCCAGAGGGACACTGAAGCTTTCTTT. It codes for CASSYVQRDTEAFF.

V usage is TRBV27 and J usage is TRBJ1-2, with 8 nucleotides matching TRBD1. The CDR3 covers 16 residues. Trimming at V came to 5 bases and at J to 5 bases, leaving 13 bases not matched to a gene. Germline lookup yields CDR1 MNHEY and CDR2 SMNVEV (reference sequence). The CDR3 region is CASSPYSGQGPYGYTF. In DNA, the CDR3 is TGTGCCAGCAGTCCCTATTCCGGACAGGGACCTTATGGCTACACCTTC.

The V gene is TRBV19, the J gene TRBJ1-6, with D possibly being TRBD1 (6 bases). The CDR3 consists of 16 residues. V lost 2 bases to trimming and J lost 6 bases, with 14 bases between them. Germline assignment: CDR1 LNHDA and CDR2 SQIVND (reference sequence). CDR3 DNA: TGTGCCAGTAGTATAACAGACAGGACCGTTAATTCACCCCTCCACTTT. It specifies CASSITDRTVNSPLHF.

The V call is TRBV12-2, the J call TRBJ1-5. TRBV12-2 represents a pseudogene. The CDR3 is made up of 16 amino acids. The CDR3 loop is CASRLRRGLPNQPQHF. CDR3 sequence (DNA): TGTGCAAGTCGCTTAAGGAGGGGCCTCCCTAATCAGCCCCAGCATTTT.

The chain couples TRBV7-9 to TRBJ1-4; D not resolved. Germline assignment: CDR1 SEHNR and CDR2 FQNEAQ (reference sequence). V was trimmed by 3 bases and J by 6 bases, leaving 5 bases between them. This CDR3 is built from 12 residues. The CDR3 nucleotides read TGTGCCAGCAGCTTCGGTCATGAAAAACTGTTTTTT. It codes for CASSFGHEKLFF.

The rearrangement joins TRBV20-1 to TRBJ1-2; D not resolved. V lost 6 bases and J lost 3, with 5 bases in between. Germline CDR1 is DFQATT and CDR2 is SNEGSKA (reference sequence). The CDR3 consists of 10 residues. The CDR3 DNA reads as TGCAGTGCCACGGACTATGGCTACACCTTC. As protein: CSATDYGYTF.

The CDR3 DNA sequence: TGCGCCAGCAGCTTCGGACTAGCGGGAGAAGAGACCCAGTACTTC. Translated: CASSFGLAGEETQYF. The V and J genes are TRBV5-1 and TRBJ2-5, with 13 bases that match TRBD2. CDR3 length: 15 residues. The V and J ends lost 2 bases and 3 bases, in that order; junction bases with no gene match: 1. Per the germline V gene, CDR1 is SGHRS and CDR2 is YFSETQ.

This chain connects TRBV4-3 to TRBJ1-4; TRBD1 is a possible D gene (5 bases). V was trimmed by 0 bases and J by 3 bases, leaving 11 bases between them. The germline gives CDR1 LGHNA, CDR2 YSLEER. The CDR3 is 16 amino acids. This chain's CDR3 is CASSQEWGGPNEKLFF. The CDR3 DNA reads TGCGCCAGCAGCCAAGAATGGGGGGGACCTAATGAAAAACTGTTTTTT.

CDR3 in DNA: TGCGCCAGCGCCGGGACTAGCGGGAGTATGAACACCGGGGAGCTGTTTTTT. Protein product: CASAGTSGSMNTGELFF. V gene TRBV5-1 combines with J gene TRBJ2-2, with TRBD2 matching over 14 bases. Per germline, CDR1 SGHRS and CDR2 YFSETQ. This CDR3 has 17 amino acids. The J segment lost 1 base and the V segment lost 7 bases, leaving 6 bases of the junction unmatched.

The chain couples TRBV28 to TRBJ2-3; 12 positions match TRBD2. Germline values: CDR1 MDHEN, CDR2 SYDVKM. CDR3 size: 18 residues. J lost 6 bases, V lost 2 bases, and 12 bases had no gene match. CDR3 region: CASSLLGTSGSPGDTQYF. CDR3 in DNA: TGTGCCAGCAGTTTACTTGGGACTAGCGGGTCCCCTGGGGATACGCAGTATTTT.

The rearrangement links TRBV10-3 to TRBJ1-5, with D tentatively TRBD1 (6 bases). Germline-derived CDR1 and CDR2 are ENHRY and SYGVKD. The CDR3 sequence is 14 residues long. Deletions cut 5 bases from V and 1 base from J, with 9 bases between. The CDR3: CAISLTGSNQPQHF. The CDR3 bases are TGTGCCATCAGTCTTACAGGGAGCAATCAGCCCCAGCATTTT.

The genes are TRBV7-9 and TRBJ2-2; 10 nucleotides match TRBD2. Germline CDR1 SEHNR, CDR2 FQNEAQ (reference sequence). The CDR3 runs 17 residues. With 5 bases clipped from V and 6 bases from J, the junction kept 12 bases outside the gene matches. The CDR3, as DNA: TGTGCCAGCAGCCCAAGGACTAGCGGAGTGGTGGCCGGGGAGCTGTTTTTT. It is translated as CASSPRTSGVVAGELFF.

The rearrangement joins TRBV7-9 to TRBJ1-2, with TRBD1 matching over 9 bases. This CDR3 has 13 amino acids. Germline assignment: CDR1 SEHNR and CDR2 FQNEAQ (reference sequence). The trim removed 5 bases at V and 8 bases at J, leaving 6 bases unmatched. CDR3 DNA sequence: TGTGCCAGCAGCCTTCGGACAGGGGAGGGCTACACCTTC. This codes for CASSLRTGEGYTF.

This clone was seen once. The chain employs TRBV7-2 and TRBJ2-2; weak D call: TRBD2 (6 bases). The CDR3 loop spans 15 amino acids. Trimming stripped 5 bases from V and 1 base from J, with 11 bases between. Germline CDR1 and CDR2: SGHTA and FQGNSA. The CDR3 DNA follows: TGTGCCAGCAGCGGGGGGACCCTGAACACCGGGGAGCTGTTTTTT. It encodes CASSGGTLNTGELFF.

The chain carries TRBV7-9 and TRBJ2-7, with 8 positions matching TRBD2. The CDR3 is 15 amino acids. The germline V gene has CDR1 SEHNR and CDR2 FQNEAQ (reference sequence). J gave up 0 bases and V 0 bases, and 1 base lay outside the gene matches. CDR3 nucleotides: TGTGCCAGCAGCTTAGCTAGCGGGGTCTCCTACGAGCAGTACTTC. Its protein is CASSLASGVSYEQYF.

The chain joins TRBV6-1 to TRBJ2-4; D might be TRBD2 (5 bases). Germline lookup yields CDR1 MNHNS and CDR2 SASEGT. V lost 2 bases to trimming and J lost 7 bases, with 9 bases between them. The CDR3 runs to 13 residues. The DNA of the CDR3 is TGTGCCAGCAGTGAAATCGGAGGTAACATTCAGTACTTC. It yields the protein CASSEIGGNIQYF.